This T cell receptor (beta chain) was retrieved from a study of radiotherapy plus CTLA-4 blockade in lung cancer. Regarding this clone: What it binds is unknown.

This CDR3 has 14 residues. From germline, CDR1 is MNHEY and CDR2 SVGAGI. Trimming removed 2 bases from V and 3 bases from J, with 11 bases in between. Overall study findings and caveats: The study found tumor-derived TCR clones expanded in blood after radiotherapy plus ipilimumab.

Only in-frame clones appear in the TCRdb table, and some are missing; sequencing was by immunoSEQ multiplex PCR. The repertoire holds about 85,000 clones, 70% to 90% seen once, with just over 2% in the top ten. This chain connects TRBV6-5 to TRBJ2-7; no clear D. The TCR was taken from a human donor with non-small cell lung cancer who had a partial response to radiotherapy plus ipilimumab. The sequencing here drew on peripheral blood, taken from a patient treated with radiotherapy plus ipilimumab. CDR3 sequence (DNA): TGTGCCAGCAGTTACCTCCCCGATAGCTACGAGCAGTACTTC. It is translated as CASSYLPDSYEQYF.